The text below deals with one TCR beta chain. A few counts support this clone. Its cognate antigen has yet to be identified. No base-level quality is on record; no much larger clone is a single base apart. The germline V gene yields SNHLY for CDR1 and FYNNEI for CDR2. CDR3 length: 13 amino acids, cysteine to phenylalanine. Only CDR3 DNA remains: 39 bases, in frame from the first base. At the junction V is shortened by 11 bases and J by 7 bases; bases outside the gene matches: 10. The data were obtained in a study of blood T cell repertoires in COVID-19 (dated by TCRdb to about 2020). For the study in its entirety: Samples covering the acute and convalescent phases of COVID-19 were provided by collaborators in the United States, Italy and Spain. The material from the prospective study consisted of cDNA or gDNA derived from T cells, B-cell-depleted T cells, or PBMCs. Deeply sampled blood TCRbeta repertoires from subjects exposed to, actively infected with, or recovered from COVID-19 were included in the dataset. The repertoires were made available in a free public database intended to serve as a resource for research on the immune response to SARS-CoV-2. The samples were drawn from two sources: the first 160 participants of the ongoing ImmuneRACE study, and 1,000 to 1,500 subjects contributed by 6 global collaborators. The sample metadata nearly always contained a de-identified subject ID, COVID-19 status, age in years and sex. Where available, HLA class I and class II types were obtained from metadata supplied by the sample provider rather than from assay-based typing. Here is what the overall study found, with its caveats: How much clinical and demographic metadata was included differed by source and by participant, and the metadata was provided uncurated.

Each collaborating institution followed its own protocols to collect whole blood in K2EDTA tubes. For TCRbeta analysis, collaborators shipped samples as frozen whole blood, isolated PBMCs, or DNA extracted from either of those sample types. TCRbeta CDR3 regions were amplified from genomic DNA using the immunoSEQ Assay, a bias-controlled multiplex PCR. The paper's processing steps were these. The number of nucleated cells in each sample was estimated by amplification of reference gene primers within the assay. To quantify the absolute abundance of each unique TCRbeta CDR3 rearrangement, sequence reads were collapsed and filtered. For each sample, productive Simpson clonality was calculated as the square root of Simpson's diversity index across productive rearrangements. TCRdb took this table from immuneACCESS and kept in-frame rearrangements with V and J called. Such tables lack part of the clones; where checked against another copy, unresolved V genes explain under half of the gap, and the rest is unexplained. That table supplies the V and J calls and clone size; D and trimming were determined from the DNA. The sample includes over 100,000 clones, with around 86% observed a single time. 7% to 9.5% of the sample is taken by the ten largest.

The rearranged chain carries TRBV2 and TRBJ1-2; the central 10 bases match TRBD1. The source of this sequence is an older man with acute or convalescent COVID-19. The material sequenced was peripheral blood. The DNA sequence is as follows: TGTGCCGGAGATCTGACAGGGGGCGGTGGCTACACCTTC. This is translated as CAGDLTGGGGYTF.